The entry that follows covers one TCR beta chain sequence. The antigen is not known. The data originate from a study of shared clonotypes between healthy human individuals. Study processing details: Quality scores were absent from the junction-only immunoSEQ sequences, so filtering differed. TCRdb's copy holds only in-frame clones and misses some; the assay was immunoSEQ multiplex PCR. That table gives V, J and clone size, and the DNA gave D and trimming. The sample holds roughly 330,000 clones, over 65% seen once. This CDR3 contains 13 residues. V lost 8 bases, J lost 0 bases, and 8 bases lay in between. Germline assignment: CDR1 MGHDK and CDR2 SYGVNS. The study, taken as a whole, reports: Clonotype sharing levels among donors were expected to vary with sequencing depth.

The chain has TRBV25-1 and TRBJ1-3; D gene uncertain. The origin of this receptor is a man younger than 45 in good health. The sequencing sample was made of memory CD4+ T cells sorted from blood. Indicated subset: CD45RA-negative fraction. The CDR3 DNA reads as TGTGCCAGCGCGAGAGACTCTGGAAACACCATATATTTT. It codes for CASARDSGNTIYF. Full variable domain (rest looked up from reference TRBV25-1 and TRBJ1-3): EADIYQTPRYLVIGTGKKITLECSQTMGHDKMYWYQQDPGMELHLIHYSYGVNSTEKGDLSSESTVSRIRTEHFPLTLESARPSHTSQYLCASARDSGNTIYFGEGSWLTVV.